These 7 T cell receptor beta chains came from one sample sequenced in a study of blood T cell repertoires in COVID-19. The assay was immunoSEQ multiplex PCR, and TCRdb's table has in-frame clones only and misses some. The table has approximately 60,000 clones, 82% seen once. Material for sequencing was peripheral blood. All receptors come from a woman aged 60-70 years with acute or convalescent COVID-19.

The chain links TRBV11-3 to TRBJ2-7; D gene uncertain. Germline V lookup: CDR1 SGHNT, CDR2 YENEEA. The V and J ends lost 3 bases and 6 bases respectively, with 9 bases between them. The CDR3 loop spans 12 amino acids. The CDR3 protein is CASSFRPGEQYF. CDR3 nucleotide sequence: TGTGCCAGCAGCTTCCGTCCAGGCGAGCAGTACTTC.

V is TRBV27 and J is TRBJ2-1; 7 bases are shared with TRBD2. From germline, CDR1 is MNHEY and CDR2 SMNVEV (reference sequence). Losses at the gene ends were 6 bases for V and 7 bases for J; bases not matched to a gene: 3. The CDR3 totals 12 residues. The CDR3 sequence: CASSGLGNEQFF. The CDR3 DNA sequence: TGTGCCAGCAGCGGACTAGGGAATGAGCAGTTCTTC.

This clone occurred once. The chain couples TRBV10-3 to TRBJ2-7; the match to TRBD1 covers 9 bases. This CDR3 has 14 amino acids. CDR1 ENHRY and CDR2 SYGVKD come from the germline V gene. V trimming: 7 bases; J trimming: 2 bases; junction bases outside the gene matches: 6. The CDR3 sequence: CAITPDRGPYEQYF. The CDR3 DNA is TGTGCCATCACCCCGGACAGGGGACCCTACGAGCAGTACTTC.

V usage is TRBV7-8 and J usage is TRBJ2-3, with TRBD2 matching 7 bases. Unmatched junction bases numbered 13, after V lost 5 bases and J lost 2 bases. The CDR3 runs to 17 residues. Per the germline V gene, CDR1 is SGHVS and CDR2 is FQNEAQ. The CDR3 DNA follows: TGTGCCAGCAGCCGCGGGAACGCGGGGGATCCCACAGATACGCAGTATTTT. Translating gives CASSRGNAGDPTDTQYF.

The V and J genes are TRBV7-6 and TRBJ2-1; D not resolved. Germline lookup yields CDR1 SGHVS and CDR2 FNYEAQ. This CDR3 comprises 11 residues. V shed 8 bases and J shed 3 bases, with 5 bases lying between them. The CDR3 DNA is TGTGCCAGCTCGGGCTACAATGAGCAGTTCTTC. Protein sequence: CASSGYNEQFF.

The chain combines TRBV19 with TRBJ2-2; D call uncertain. The CDR3 contains 16 residues. V was shortened by 1 base and J by 4 bases, with 13 bases between the two germline ends. From germline, CDR1 is LNHDA and CDR2 SQIVND (reference sequence). This CDR3 is CASSIGSQVVTGELFF. As DNA, the CDR3 is TGTGCCAGTAGTATAGGGTCCCAGGTGGTCACCGGGGAGCTGTTTTTT. Drawing the rest from reference TRBV19 and TRBJ2-2, the complete variable domain is DGGITQSPKYLFRKEGQNVTLSCEQNLNHDAMYWYRQDPGQGLRLIYYSQIVNDFQKGDIAEGYSVSREKKESFPLTVTSAQKNPTAFYLCASSIGSQVVTGELFFGEGSRLTVL.

The chain combines TRBV2 with TRBJ1-3; maybe TRBD1 (6 bases). V lost 1 base and J lost 3, with 13 bases in between. The CDR3 loop spans 16 amino acids. Germline lookup yields CDR1 SNHLY and CDR2 FYNNEI. The chain's CDR3 is CASSEVRGAVGNTIYF. CDR3 nucleotide sequence: TGTGCCAGCAGTGAAGTGCGGGGGGCTGTTGGAAACACCATATATTTT.